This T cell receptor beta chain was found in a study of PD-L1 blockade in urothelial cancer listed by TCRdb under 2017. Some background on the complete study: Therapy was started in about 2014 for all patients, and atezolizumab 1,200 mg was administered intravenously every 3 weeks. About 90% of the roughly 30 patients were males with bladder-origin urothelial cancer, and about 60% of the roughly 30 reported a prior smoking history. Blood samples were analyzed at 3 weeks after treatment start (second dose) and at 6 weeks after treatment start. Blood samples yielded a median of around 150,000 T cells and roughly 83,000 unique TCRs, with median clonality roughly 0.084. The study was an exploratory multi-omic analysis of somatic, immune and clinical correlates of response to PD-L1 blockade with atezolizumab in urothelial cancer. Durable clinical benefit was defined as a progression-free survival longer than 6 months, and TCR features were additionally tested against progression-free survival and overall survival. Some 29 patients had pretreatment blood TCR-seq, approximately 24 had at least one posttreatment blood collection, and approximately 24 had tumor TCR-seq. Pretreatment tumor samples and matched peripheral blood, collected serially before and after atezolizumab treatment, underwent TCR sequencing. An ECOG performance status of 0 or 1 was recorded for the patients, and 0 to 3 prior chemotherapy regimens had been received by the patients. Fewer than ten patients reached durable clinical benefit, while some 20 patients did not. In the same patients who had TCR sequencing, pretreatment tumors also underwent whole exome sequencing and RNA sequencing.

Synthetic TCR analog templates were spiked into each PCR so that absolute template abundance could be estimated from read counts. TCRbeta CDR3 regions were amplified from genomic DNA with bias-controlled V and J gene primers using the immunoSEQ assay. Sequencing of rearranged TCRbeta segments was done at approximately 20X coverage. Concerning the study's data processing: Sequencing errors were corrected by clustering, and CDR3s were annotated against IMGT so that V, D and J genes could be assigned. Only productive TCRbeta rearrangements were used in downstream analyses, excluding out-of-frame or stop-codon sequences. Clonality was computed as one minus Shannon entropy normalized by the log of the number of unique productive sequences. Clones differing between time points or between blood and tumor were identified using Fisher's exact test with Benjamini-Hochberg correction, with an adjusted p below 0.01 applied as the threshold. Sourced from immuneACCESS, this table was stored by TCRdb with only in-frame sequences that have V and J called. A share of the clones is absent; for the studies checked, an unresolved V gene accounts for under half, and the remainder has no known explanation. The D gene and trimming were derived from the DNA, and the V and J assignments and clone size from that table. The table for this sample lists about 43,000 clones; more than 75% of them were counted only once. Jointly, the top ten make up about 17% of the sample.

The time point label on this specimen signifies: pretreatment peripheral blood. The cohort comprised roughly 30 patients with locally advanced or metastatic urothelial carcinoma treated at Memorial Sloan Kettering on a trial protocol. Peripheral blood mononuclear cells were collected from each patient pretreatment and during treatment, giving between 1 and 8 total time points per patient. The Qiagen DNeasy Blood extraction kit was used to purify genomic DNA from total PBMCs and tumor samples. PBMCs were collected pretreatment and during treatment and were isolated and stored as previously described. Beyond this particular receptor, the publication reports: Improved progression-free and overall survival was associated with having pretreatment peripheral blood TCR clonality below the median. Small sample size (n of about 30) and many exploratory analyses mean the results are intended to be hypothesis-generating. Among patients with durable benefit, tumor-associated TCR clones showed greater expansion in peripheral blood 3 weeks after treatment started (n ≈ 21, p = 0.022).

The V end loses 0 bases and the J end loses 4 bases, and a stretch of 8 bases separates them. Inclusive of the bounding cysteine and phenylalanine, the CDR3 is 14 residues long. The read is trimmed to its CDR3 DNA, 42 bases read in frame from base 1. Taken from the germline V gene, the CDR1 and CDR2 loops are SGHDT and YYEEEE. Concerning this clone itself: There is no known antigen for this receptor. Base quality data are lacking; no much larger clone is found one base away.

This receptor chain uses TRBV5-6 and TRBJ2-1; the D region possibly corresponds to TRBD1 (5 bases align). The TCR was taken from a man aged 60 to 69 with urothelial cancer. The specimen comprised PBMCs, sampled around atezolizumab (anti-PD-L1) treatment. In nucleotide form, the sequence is TGTGCCAGCAGCTTGGCAGGGCTATACAATGAGCAGTTCTTC. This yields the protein CASSLAGLYNEQFF.